This T cell receptor beta chain was documented in a study of blood T cell repertoires in COVID-19. Turning to the study itself: Material from acute and convalescent COVID-19 was sourced from the United States, Italy and Spain. PBMCs, B-cell-depleted T cells, or T cells were the source of the cDNA or gDNA that made up the material.

In the study's own analysis: Nucleated cell counts were estimated from reference gene primer amplification. Assay used: immunoSEQ multiplex PCR; TCRdb lists only in-frame clones, some missing. The DNA was the basis for D and trimming; V, J and clone size are from that table. There are 180,000 or so clones in the sample; around 87% occur only once, and over 3.5% lies in the top ten. CDR3 length: 14 residues. V dropped 4 bases and J dropped 8; count of bases not matched to a gene: 9. The germline V gene encodes CDR1 SGHTA and CDR2 FQGNSA. The material sequenced was peripheral blood. This clonotype was sampled from a man younger than 30 with active or convalescent COVID-19. This chain joins TRBV7-2 and TRBJ1-2, with 8 bases lining up with TRBD1. This CDR3 reads CASSSLQGVGGYTF. As DNA, the CDR3 is TGTGCCAGCAGCTCATTACAGGGGGTCGGAGGCTACACCTTC.